The 15 T cell receptor beta chains listed next were all sequenced from one sample in a study of cytotoxic CD8 clonotypes in ibrutinib-treated CLL. Generated by immunoSEQ multiplex PCR, the TCRdb table keeps only in-frame clones and is missing some. The sample has roughly 180,000 clones; less than 85% are singletons. The sequencing used PBMCs, collected after 24 months of ibrutinib treatment. The receptors derive from a human donor with chronic lymphocytic leukemia.

This sequence joins TRBV7-3 and TRBJ1-4; D is possibly TRBD1 (5 bases). V dropped 5 bases and J dropped 0 bases, with 19 bases sitting between them. Germline V gene sequence: CDR1 SGHTA, CDR2 FQGTGA. The CDR3 totals 18 residues. The CDR3 sequence: CASSLSIAGVATNEKLFF. DNA of the CDR3: TGTGCCAGCAGCCTCTCGATTGCGGGGGTTGCAACTAATGAAAAACTGTTTTTT.

This chain joins TRBV2 and TRBJ1-3, with D hard to call. Trimming removed 1 base from V and 0 bases from J, with 7 bases in between. CDR1 is SNHLY, CDR2 FYNNEI, per germline. The CDR3 is 15 residues long. The CDR3 sequence is CASSEGGVSGNTIYF. DNA for the CDR3: TGTGCCAGCAGTGAAGGAGGAGTCTCTGGAAACACCATATATTTT.

This sequence joins TRBV18 and TRBJ1-1, with 7 bases aligning to TRBD1. Germline V gene sequence: CDR1 KGHSH, CDR2 LQKENI. The CDR3 covers 16 residues. Trimming cost V 0 bases and J 4 bases; bases outside gene matches: 8. CDR3 nucleotide sequence: TGTGCCAGCTCACCACCGGGTCGCCAGGGGGGCACTGAAGCTTTCTTT. It is translated as CASSPPGRQGGTEAFF.

A single count supports this clone. V is TRBV19 and J is TRBJ2-3; no clear D gene. The CDR3 extends over 15 amino acids. V shed 5 bases and J shed 0 bases, with 12 bases lying between them. Per germline, CDR1 LNHDA and CDR2 SQIVND (reference sequence). The CDR3 bases are TGTGCCAGTAGTGCCTCTTCGCTTAGCACAGATACGCAGTATTTT. This encodes CASSASSLSTDTQYF. Filled out from reference TRBV19 and TRBJ2-3, the complete variable domain reads DGGITQSPKYLFRKEGQNVTLSCEQNLNHDAMYWYRQDPGQGLRLIYYSQIVNDFQKGDIAEGYSVSREKKESFPLTVTSAQKNPTAFYLCASSASSLSTDTQYFGPGTRLTVL.

The chain has TRBV7-2 and TRBJ2-5; D uncertain. V lost 2 bases to trimming and J lost 0 bases, with 13 bases between them. The germline CDR1 and CDR2 sequences are SGHTA and FQGNSA. The CDR3 runs to 16 residues. The CDR3 sequence is CASSLILRTYQETQYF. The CDR3 DNA follows: TGTGCCAGCAGCTTAATACTTAGGACGTACCAAGAGACCCAGTACTTC.

A single count supports this clone. This CDR3 is CAWSQGTTNEKLFF. CDR3 bases: TGTGCCTGGAGTCAAGGGACAACTAATGAAAAACTGTTTTTT. The chain has TRBV30 and TRBJ1-4; no reliable D call. V gave up 2 bases and J gave up 0 bases, with 7 bases separating them. CDR3 length: 14 amino acids. Germline CDR1 reads GTSNPN; CDR2 reads SVGIG (reference sequence).

This clone was detected once. The chain is built from TRBV9 and TRBJ1-2; the D gene is possibly TRBD1 (6 bases). Trimming removed 2 bases at V and 4 bases at J, with 12 bases between. The CDR3 loop spans 14 amino acids. Germline loops: CDR1 SGDLS, CDR2 YYNGEE. CDR3: CASSVQGLAYGYTF. CDR3 nucleotides: TGTGCCAGCAGCGTTCAGGGGCTGGCCTATGGCTACACCTTC.

The chain has TRBV7-2 and TRBJ2-5; perhaps D is TRBD1 or TRBD2 (5 bases each). The CDR3 is 15 residues long. Trimming left V 6 bases short and J 5 bases short, with 19 bases between. Germline lookup yields CDR1 SGHTA and CDR2 FQGNSA. CDR3 sequence: CASRKTVTGGETQYF. The CDR3 DNA sequence: TGTGCCAGCAGGAAGACAGTCACGGGCGGGGAGACCCAGTACTTC.

This clone has just a few counts. The J gene is TRBJ2-7, the V gene TRBV27; D might be TRBD2 (5 bases). The germline V and J ends were trimmed by 4 bases and 7 bases, with 14 bases remaining between them. Germline loops: CDR1 MNHEY, CDR2 SMNVEV (reference sequence). This CDR3 has 13 residues. The CDR3 is CASSSRLLEEQYF. The CDR3 DNA reads as TGTGCCAGCAGTTCCAGACTATTGGAGGAGCAGTACTTC.

The chain carries TRBV6-1 and TRBJ1-1; D remains ambiguous. The ends were cut back, 6 bases at V and 1 base at J, with 3 bases in the middle. The V gene's germline CDR1 is MNHNS and CDR2 SASEGT. The CDR3 runs to 11 residues. This CDR3 is CASRGNTEAFF. The CDR3 DNA sequence: TGTGCCAGCAGGGGGAACACTGAAGCTTTCTTT.

V is TRBV5-1 and J is TRBJ1-2; D unclear. CDR3 length equals 13 residues. Deletions cut 4 bases from V and 7 bases from J, with 14 bases between. From germline, CDR1 is SGHRS and CDR2 YFSETQ. Here the CDR3 reads CASSREFLGGYTF. The CDR3 bases are TGCGCCAGCAGCCGAGAATTCCTGGGTGGCTACACCTTC.

The chain couples TRBV10-2 to TRBJ1-1; D gene unclear. The CDR3 extends over 16 amino acids. Trimming removed 2 bases at V and 0 bases at J, with 13 bases between. Germline V lookup: CDR1 WSHSY, CDR2 SAAADI. The CDR3 nucleotides read TGCGCCAGCAGTGAGAGGCGGCAGGCAATGAACACTGAAGCTTTCTTT. It encodes CASSERRQAMNTEAFF.

This rearrangement joins TRBV5-1 to TRBJ2-7, with D tentatively TRBD2 (7 bases). Looked up from germline, CDR1 is SGHRS and CDR2 is YFSETQ. Trimming removed 4 bases from V and 4 bases from J, with 18 bases in between. The CDR3 length is 15 residues. The chain's CDR3 is CASSRGAGALYEQYF. The DNA for the CDR3 is TGCGCCAGCAGCCGGGGGGCGGGGGCCCTATACGAGCAGTACTTC. The full variable domain, its missing parts supplied by reference TRBV5-1 and TRBJ2-7, is KAGVTQTPRYLIKTRGQQVTLSCSPISGHRSVSWYQQTPGQGLQFLFEYFSETQRNKGNFPGRFSGRQFSNSRSEMNVSTLELGDSALYLCASSRGAGALYEQYFGPGTRLTVT.

The V gene is TRBV7-2, the J gene TRBJ2-5; D is perhaps TRBD2 (6 bases). V was clipped by 5 bases and J by 5 bases, with 12 bases between them. This CDR3 spans 13 amino acids. Germline V gene lookup returns CDR1 SGHTA and CDR2 FQGNSA. The CDR3 DNA sequence: TGTGCCAGCAGCCGGCCAGGGAGGGAGACCCAGTACTTC. This gives the protein CASSRPGRETQYF.

This chain uses TRBV19 with TRBJ1-5; D ambiguous. CDR1 is LNHDA, CDR2 SQIVND, per germline (reference sequence). The CDR3 is 11 residues long. The V end lost 10 bases, the J end lost 6 bases, and 10 bases lay between the germline ends. As DNA, the CDR3 is TGTGCCATCCCAAGTAGTCAGCCCCAGCATTTT. Residues: CAIPSSQPQHF.